This record looks at one T cell receptor (beta chain) sequence and its context. The antigen is unknown. The sample comes from a study of shared clonotypes between healthy human individuals. Study-level points and caveats: Shared clonotypes across all four donors exceeded non-shared ones in generation probability.

The assay ran at deep level. For each subset, genomic DNA was distributed in equal portions over several immunoSEQ plates. Libraries were prepared by immunoSEQ multiplex PCR; TCRdb keeps only in-frame clonotypes and omits some of them. Of about 2.5 million clones in the sample, 85% to 95% were seen once. This CDR3 spans 16 amino acids. The junction had 5 bases not matched to a gene; V was cut back by 0 bases and J by 6 bases. The germline V gene encodes CDR1 SGHTA and CDR2 FQGTGA. Negatively enriched CD4+ T cells were divided by CD45RA into naive and memory. The TCR sequence derives from a man aged 18 to 30 in good health. Some clones in this sample may be carry-over from other donors' samples. The chain links TRBV7-3 to TRBJ2-1; 10 nucleotides align to TRBD2. Sequencing was performed on naive CD4+ T cells from PBMCs. Subset specified: CD45RA+ positively selected. The DNA of the CDR3 is TGTGCCAGCAGCTTAACGAGATCTAGCGGGAGCAATGAGCAGTTCTTC. Translation: CASSLTRSSGSNEQFF.